These 21 T cell receptor beta chains share one sample of origin, sequenced in a study of a mutant IDH1 vaccine in newly diagnosed glioma (dated by TCRdb to the early 2020s). The receptor library was made with the immunoSEQ multiplex PCR assay. This immuneACCESS table, as held by TCRdb, lists in-frame sequences with V and J called but not all clones. Of the missing ones, under half trace to an unresolved V gene in checked studies; the others have no known cause. This sample holds approximately 84,000 clones; about 81% were observed only once. 5% to 6.5% of the sample comes from the top ten. Explained via the paper, the time point label denotes: week 47, end of study. Each vaccine dose, consisting of 300 ug of a 20-mer mutant IDH1 peptide in Montanide, was administered subcutaneously with topical imiquimod. Their target antigens are unknown. The specimen was PBMCs, collected from a glioma patient whose treatment included an IDH1 peptide vaccine. These receptors were collected from a man in his forties or fifties with glioma.

The chain employs TRBV11-3 and TRBJ2-7, with TRBD2 as a possible D gene (6 bases). V lost 5 bases and J lost 0, with 11 bases in between. The V gene's germline CDR1 is SGHNT and CDR2 YENEEA. This CDR3 is built from 14 residues. CDR3 coding DNA: TGTGCCAGCAGCCGATCCGGGAGCTCCTACGAGCAGTACTTC. Its protein product is CASSRSGSSYEQYF. Looking up the rest from reference TRBV11-3 and TRBJ2-7 gives the full variable domain: EAGVVQSPRYKIIEKKQPVAFWCNPISGHNTLYWYLQNLGQGPELLIRYENEEAVDDSQLPKDRFSAERLKGVDSTLKIQPAELGDSAVYLCASSRSGSSYEQYFGPGTRLTVT.

The genes are TRBV7-6 and TRBJ2-7; no reliable D call. Trimming left V 8 bases short and J 6 bases short, with 17 bases between. CDR1 and CDR2 from the germline V gene are SGHVS and FNYEAQ. The CDR3 consists of 13 residues. The CDR3 DNA follows: TGTGCCAGCTCCCGGTCCCTAAACGGCGAGCAGTACTTC. Translated: CASSRSLNGEQYF.

The rearrangement links TRBV5-1 to TRBJ2-3; 16 nucleotides align to TRBD2. There are 16 residues in the CDR3. After removal of 3 bases from V and 6 bases from J, the junction contained 4 bases not matched to a gene. Per the germline V gene, CDR1 is SGHRS and CDR2 is YFSETQ. Here the CDR3 DNA reads TGCGCCAGCAGCTCCGGGACTAGCGGGGGGGTGGATACGCAGTATTTT. Protein: CASSSGTSGGVDTQYF.

This sequence joins TRBV5-1 and TRBJ2-1; TRBD1 matches 10 bases. Germline values: CDR1 SGHRS, CDR2 YFSETQ. CDR3 size: 17 residues. The ends lost 3 bases at V and 4 bases at J; junction bases unmatched: 10. The CDR3 sequence is CASSWGDGTGAYNEQFF. The CDR3 nucleotides are TGCGCCAGCAGCTGGGGGGACGGGACAGGGGCGTACAATGAGCAGTTCTTC.

The chain combines TRBV9 with TRBJ1-2; D is unresolved. CDR3 length equals 13 residues. Germline loops: CDR1 SGDLS, CDR2 YYNGEE. The V and J ends lost 0 bases and 4 bases respectively, with 7 bases between them. CDR3 region: CASSVDPGYGYTF. The CDR3 DNA reads as TGTGCCAGCAGCGTAGATCCAGGCTATGGCTACACCTTC.

This clone has just a few counts. J is TRBJ1-1 and V is TRBV9; 8 bases map to TRBD1. V gave up 3 bases and J gave up 4 bases; unmatched junction bases: 5. The CDR3 runs to 14 residues. CDR1 and CDR2 (germline): SGDLS, YYNGEE. CDR3 residues: CASSGTGSGTEAFF. In DNA form, the CDR3 reads TGTGCCAGCAGCGGGACAGGGAGTGGCACTGAAGCTTTCTTT.

The chain combines TRBV30 with TRBJ2-1; the match to TRBD2 covers 12 bases. V shed 6 bases, J shed 10 bases, and the junction held 7 bases outside the gene matches. Germline CDR1 GTSNPN, CDR2 SVGIG (reference sequence). The CDR3 loop spans 13 amino acids. CDR3 DNA sequence: TGTGCCTGTTCGACTAGCGGGAGTGGCGAGCAGTTCTTC. This encodes CACSTSGSGEQFF.

This clone is a singleton in its sample. This rearrangement joins TRBV7-9 to TRBJ2-3; D ambiguous. The ends were cut back, 5 bases at V and 5 bases at J, with 20 bases in the middle. CDR3 length equals 16 residues. From germline, CDR1 is SEHNR and CDR2 FQNEAQ (reference sequence). DNA of the CDR3: TGTGCCAGCAGCCCAATCGGAGAATCTAGAGTAGATACGCAGTATTTT. The encoded protein is CASSPIGESRVDTQYF.

This rearrangement joins TRBV6-5 to TRBJ2-4; maybe TRBD1 (6 bases). In germline, CDR1 is MNHEY, CDR2 SVGAGI. Trimming pared 6 bases from V and 0 bases from J, leaving 12 bases between. The CDR3 has 15 residues. The CDR3 is CASRPRTVAKNIQYF. CDR3 coding DNA: TGTGCCAGCAGACCCCGGACAGTAGCCAAAAACATTCAGTACTTC.

The chain has TRBV18 and TRBJ1-1, with D possibly TRBD1 on 6 matching bases. Trimming removed 1 base at V and 4 bases at J, with 19 bases between. In germline, CDR1 is KGHSH, CDR2 LQKENI. This CDR3 has 17 residues. Written as DNA, the CDR3 is TGTGCCAGCTCACCACTCCCCGAGGGGGACGGAGGCACTGAAGCTTTCTTT. Translated, it gives CASSPLPEGDGGTEAFF.

A word on this clone: One junction end does not reproduce the germline sequence, and a read error may be involved. The gene calls are TRBV19 and TRBJ2-3; D is perhaps TRBD2 (6 bases). Germline values: CDR1 LNHDA, CDR2 SQIVND (reference sequence). CDR3 length equals 13 residues. DNA of the CDR3: TGTGCCAGGAGTAGCGGATACACAGATACGCAGTATTTT. Its protein is CARSSGYTDTQYF.

The gene calls are TRBV10-3 and TRBJ1-3, with D possibly being TRBD1 (6 bases). Germline V CDR1 and CDR2: ENHRY, SYGVKD. V dropped 2 bases and J dropped 0 bases, with 8 bases sitting between them. The CDR3 contains 15 residues. Written as DNA, the CDR3 is TGTGCCATCAGTGAGAGACAGGTCTCTGGAAACACCATATATTTT. This translates into CAISERQVSGNTIYF.

V is TRBV6-1 and J is TRBJ2-7, with a possible D match to TRBD2 (5 bases). The germline V and J ends were trimmed by 6 bases and 2 bases, with 17 bases remaining between them. This CDR3 is built from 15 residues. Looked up from germline, CDR1 is MNHNS and CDR2 is SASEGT. The CDR3 nucleotides read TGTGCCAGCAGCCTCGGGTTCGGGATTACCTACGAGCAGTACTTC. Translated, it gives CASSLGFGITYEQYF.

This chain links TRBV29-1 with TRBJ2-2; D uncertain. The CDR3 contains 13 residues. Trimming cost V 3 bases and J 1 base, with 6 bases left between them. Germline CDR1 and CDR2: SQVTM and ANQGSEA. CDR3: CSVDGENTGELFF. The DNA for the CDR3 is TGCAGCGTTGATGGTGAGAACACCGGGGAGCTGTTTTTT.

The CDR3 protein is CASSGRLRGGYNYGYTF. The CDR3 region has the DNA TGTGCCAGCAGTGGACGGTTACGCGGGGGATATAACTATGGCTACACCTTC. The chain has TRBV6-1 and TRBJ1-2; D is perhaps TRBD1 (5 bases). Germline V CDR1 and CDR2: MNHNS, SASEGT. V was shortened by 4 bases and J by 1 base, with 19 bases between the two germline ends. This CDR3 spans 17 amino acids.

The genes are TRBV7-6 and TRBJ1-2, with 10 bases that match TRBD1. Trimming removed 4 bases from V and 4 bases from J; junction bases left unmatched: 6. The CDR3 has 15 amino acids. Germline V gives CDR1 SGHVS, CDR2 FNYEAQ. The CDR3 reads CASSYGTGVVYGYTF. In DNA, the CDR3 is TGTGCCAGCAGCTACGGGACAGGGGTTGTCTATGGCTACACCTTC.

The rearrangement joins TRBV9 to TRBJ2-5, with 8 bases aligning to TRBD1. CDR3 size: 14 residues. Germline CDR1 SGDLS, CDR2 YYNGEE. J lost 4 bases, V lost 6 bases, and 8 bases had no gene match. In nucleotides, the CDR3 is TGTGCCAGCAACAGGGGGGCCAGTGGAGAGACCCAGTACTTC. It yields the protein CASNRGASGETQYF.

The V gene is TRBV10-2, the J gene TRBJ2-5; 9 bases agree with TRBD2. The CDR3 is made up of 17 amino acids. Germline CDR1 reads WSHSY; CDR2 reads SAAADI. V lost 2 bases, J lost 3 bases, and 10 bases stayed unmatched. The CDR3 sequence: CASSEMAGLATEETQYF. In DNA form, the CDR3 reads TGCGCCAGCAGTGAGATGGCGGGACTAGCAACGGAAGAGACCCAGTACTTC.

This chain joins TRBV5-6 and TRBJ2-7, with D perhaps matching TRBD1 or TRBD2 (7 bases each). This CDR3 has 14 amino acids. V lost 5 bases and J lost 6, with 18 bases in between. Germline V CDR1 and CDR2: SGHDT, YYEEEE. The CDR3 DNA follows: TGTGCCAGCAGTCCTCGTCCCAGGGGGGGCGAGCAGTACTTC. Its protein is CASSPRPRGGEQYF.

The V gene is TRBV10-3, the J gene TRBJ2-7; 9 positions agree with TRBD1. V trimming: 4 bases; J trimming: 4 bases; junction bases outside the gene matches: 5. CDR1 is ENHRY, CDR2 SYGVKD, per germline. The CDR3 has 14 amino acids. CDR3 protein: CAISGGQGIYEQYF. The CDR3 nucleotides read TGTGCCATCAGTGGTGGACAGGGGATTTACGAGCAGTACTTC.

The gene calls are TRBV18 and TRBJ2-5; TRBD2 might be the D (5 bases). Germline V gives CDR1 KGHSH, CDR2 LQKENI. The CDR3 is made up of 13 amino acids. The V end lost 3 bases, the J end lost 2 bases, and 7 bases lay between the germline ends. The CDR3 region is CASSPWRQETQYF. For the CDR3, the DNA is TGTGCCAGCTCACCGTGGAGGCAAGAGACCCAGTACTTC.